These 27 T cell receptor beta chains were sequenced from one sample in a study of pediatric ulcerative colitis. Clones were read by immunoSEQ multiplex PCR, and TCRdb kept only the in-frame ones, dropping some. The profile shows about 64,000 clones, 75% to 85% of them singletons. The sample was blood. The origin of the receptors is a boy between 10 and 17 years old with moderate ulcerative colitis.

V is TRBV15 and J is TRBJ2-7; D is unclear. V lost 2 bases to trimming and J lost 4 bases, with 18 bases between them. The CDR3 sequence is 16 residues long. CDR1 and CDR2 (germline): LNHNV, YYDKDF (reference sequence). CDR3 nucleotides: TGTGCCACCAGCAGATCTGTGTCCCTGGGGATTTACGAGCAGTACTTC. Translated, it gives CATSRSVSLGIYEQYF.

The rearrangement uses TRBV7-9 and TRBJ1-3; TRBD1 matches at 8 bases. CDR3 length: 16 amino acids. Germline-derived CDR1 and CDR2 are SEHNR and FQNEAQ (reference sequence). V was clipped by 5 bases and J by 0 bases; unmatched bases: 6. The CDR3 sequence is CASSPGTGSSGNTIYF. In DNA form, the CDR3 reads TGTGCCAGCAGCCCTGGGACAGGCTCCTCTGGAAACACCATATATTTT. The complete variable domain, with remaining parts taken from reference TRBV7-9 and TRBJ1-3, reads DTGVSQNPRHKITKRGQNVTFRCDPISEHNRLYWYRQTLGQGPEFLTYFQNEAQLEKSRLLSDRFSAERPKGSFSTLEIQRTEQGDSAMYLCASSPGTGSSGNTIYFGEGSWLTVV.

This clone came up a few times. The genes are TRBV7-8 and TRBJ1-1; D unresolved. CDR1 and CDR2 (germline): SGHVS, FQNEAQ. This CDR3 contains 14 residues. Deletions cut 0 bases from V and 10 bases from J, with 15 bases between. CDR3 DNA sequence: TGTGCCAGCAGCTTAGCGGCGGCCGTTGGCCGAGCTTTCTTT. It encodes CASSLAAAVGRAFF. The whole variable domain, remainder taken from reference TRBV7-8 and TRBJ1-1, is GAGVSQSPRYKVAKRGQDVALRCDPISGHVSLFWYQQALGQGPEFLTYFQNEAQLDKSGLPSDRFFAERPEGSVSTLKIQRTQQEDSAVYLCASSLAAAVGRAFFGQGTRLTVV.

This chain uses TRBV29-1 with TRBJ2-5; D may be TRBD1 (7 bases). The ends were cut back, 5 bases at V and 1 base at J, with 11 bases in the middle. This CDR3 has 13 residues. Germline V gene lookup returns CDR1 SQVTM and CDR2 ANQGSEA. CDR3 DNA: TGCAGCGTTCCGGGGGACAGCCAAGAGACCCAGTACTTC. Translation: CSVPGDSQETQYF.

This chain links TRBV2 with TRBJ2-1; tentative D call: TRBD2 (7 bases). CDR3 size: 16 residues. V dropped 6 bases and J dropped 1 base, with 16 bases sitting between them. CDR1 SNHLY and CDR2 FYNNEI come from the germline V gene. CDR3 DNA: TGTGCCAGCAGCCTCCGACGGGGGGCTTCCTACAATGAGCAGTTCTTC. Translated: CASSLRRGASYNEQFF.

This chain links TRBV10-3 with TRBJ1-2; D call uncertain. V dropped 6 bases and J dropped 8 bases, with 19 bases sitting between them. This CDR3 contains 14 residues. Germline CDR1 reads ENHRY; CDR2 reads SYGVKD. The CDR3 bases are TGTGCCATCAGCGAACCCGTAATCACGCGGGGCTACACCTTC. Its protein product is CAISEPVITRGYTF.

Here the CDR3 reads CASSLFVTGDTDTQYF. The CDR3 coding sequence is TGCGCCAGCAGCTTGTTTGTGACAGGGGACACAGATACGCAGTATTTT. This chain links TRBV5-1 with TRBJ2-3; TRBD1 aligns across 8 bases. This CDR3 is 16 amino acids long. Trimming removed 1 base from V and 2 bases from J; junction bases left unmatched: 6. CDR1 and CDR2 (germline): SGHRS, YFSETQ.

This clone was seen only once. The chain carries TRBV19 and TRBJ1-5; 7 bases are shared with TRBD1. CDR3 length: 16 residues. Per the germline V gene, CDR1 is LNHDA and CDR2 is SQIVND (reference sequence). V was pared by 2 bases and J by 1 base, with 5 bases of the junction left unmatched. CDR3 nucleotide sequence: TGTGCCAGTAGTATACAGTACAGGGGAAGCAATCAGCCCCAGCATTTT. Residues: CASSIQYRGSNQPQHF.

Only a few counts were recorded for this clone. The genes are TRBV5-4 and TRBJ1-1; tentatively, D is TRBD1 (5 bases). CDR1 and CDR2 from the germline V gene are SGHNT and YYREEE (reference sequence). Trimming cost V 2 bases and J 1 base, with 12 bases left between them. The CDR3 is 15 amino acids. CDR3 coding DNA: TGTGCCAGCAGCTTCGGAAGGGGTCGGAACACTGAAGCTTTCTTT. As protein: CASSFGRGRNTEAFF.

This chain connects TRBV5-5 to TRBJ1-1, with D tentatively TRBD1 (5 bases). Germline V gene data show CDR1 as SGHKS and CDR2 as YYEKEE (reference sequence). The CDR3 contains 15 residues. V was pared by 2 bases and J by 1 base, with 12 bases between. The CDR3 sequence is CASSLPLGGNTEAFF. For the CDR3, the DNA is TGTGCCAGCAGCTTACCCCTCGGGGGGAACACTGAAGCTTTCTTT.

The chain carries TRBV4-3 and TRBJ2-1; weak D call: TRBD2 (5 bases). The V and J ends lost 1 base and 0 bases respectively, with 16 bases between them. This CDR3 region has 18 residues. From germline, CDR1 is LGHNA and CDR2 YSLEER. The CDR3 reads CASSQGLISFSSYNEQFF. The CDR3 DNA follows: TGCGCCAGCAGCCAAGGACTAATTAGCTTTAGCTCCTACAATGAGCAGTTCTTC.

This clone was found once. CDR3 amino acids: CASGQTTNEKLFF. CDR3 in DNA: TGCGCCAGTGGACAGACGACTAATGAAAAACTGTTTTTT. The chain has TRBV5-1 and TRBJ1-4; perhaps TRBD1 as D (6 bases). Germline lookup yields CDR1 SGHRS and CDR2 YFSETQ. There are 13 residues in the CDR3. V was cut by 8 bases and J by 2 bases, with 10 bases left in between.

The table lists this clone with a few counts. The V and J genes are TRBV4-1 and TRBJ1-1; D unresolved. The germline gives CDR1 MGHRA, CDR2 YSYEKL. Trimming left V 4 bases short and J 0 bases short, with 9 bases between. The CDR3 has 14 residues. The chain's CDR3 is CASSLEQLNTEAFF. The CDR3 nucleotides read TGCGCCAGCAGCCTCGAACAGTTGAACACTGAAGCTTTCTTT.

The chain carries TRBV9 and TRBJ2-3; D gene unclear. The CDR3 spans 14 residues. Germline CDR1 and CDR2: SGDLS and YYNGEE. V was shortened by 0 bases and J by 0 bases, with 5 bases between the two germline ends. CDR3 in DNA: TGTGCCAGCAGCGTAGTCCCTAGCACAGATACGCAGTATTTT. Its protein is CASSVVPSTDTQYF.

The chain uses TRBV4-3 and TRBJ2-3; D unclear. The CDR3 extends over 15 amino acids. The germline V gene encodes CDR1 LGHNA and CDR2 YSLEER. Deletions cut 1 base from V and 2 bases from J, with 10 bases between. CDR3 DNA: TGCGCCAGCAGCCAAGGTAGGAAGTCCACAGATACGCAGTATTTT. This codes for CASSQGRKSTDTQYF.

This clone was detected only a few times. The V gene is TRBV6-1, the J gene TRBJ2-7; D gene unclear. V lost 6 bases to trimming and J lost 5 bases, with 5 bases between them. From germline, CDR1 is MNHNS and CDR2 SASEGT. The CDR3 spans 10 residues. The CDR3 sequence: CASRRHEQYF. CDR3 DNA: TGTGCCAGCAGGAGACACGAGCAGTACTTC.

This clone came up once. The V call is TRBV25-1, the J call TRBJ2-1; 10 bases match TRBD2. CDR3 length equals 16 residues. Unmatched junction bases numbered 7, after V lost 1 base and J lost 7 bases. Germline V lookup: CDR1 MGHDK, CDR2 SYGVNS. The CDR3 here is CASSESSGGARNEQFF. The DNA for the CDR3 is TGTGCCAGCAGTGAATCGAGCGGGGGGGCCAGGAATGAGCAGTTCTTC.

The V call is TRBV2, the J call TRBJ1-2; D perhaps matches TRBD1 (5 bases). CDR3 length equals 12 residues. CDR1 and CDR2 (germline): SNHLY, FYNNEI. In nucleotides, the CDR3 is TGTGCGGAGGTGCAGGGCAACTATGGCTACACCTTC. Translation: CAEVQGNYGYTF.

This chain uses TRBV6-1 with TRBJ2-1; 8 bases map to TRBD2. Germline V lookup: CDR1 MNHNS, CDR2 SASEGT. The CDR3 is 13 amino acids. V dropped 7 bases and J dropped 4; count of bases not matched to a gene: 3. CDR3 bases: TGTGCCAGCAACGGGGGGGCTTACAATGAGCAGTTCTTC. Translating it yields CASNGGAYNEQFF.

This clone turned up a few times. The V gene is TRBV2, the J gene TRBJ1-2; a possible D gene is TRBD1 (5 bases). V was pared by 3 bases and J by 3 bases, with 11 bases between. This CDR3 spans 14 amino acids. Germline lookup yields CDR1 SNHLY and CDR2 FYNNEI. CDR3 in amino acids: CASSDSRDDYGYTF. CDR3 DNA sequence: TGTGCCAGCAGTGATTCCAGGGACGACTATGGCTACACCTTC.

The CDR3 DNA sequence: TGCGCCAGCAGCCAAGATACAGGGCTGGAAAACATTCAGTACTTC. Amino acid sequence: CASSQDTGLENIQYF. This rearrangement joins TRBV4-3 to TRBJ2-4; TRBD1 is a possible D gene (6 bases). Trimming took off 0 bases at V and 5 bases at J, with 11 bases between the two ends. The V gene's germline CDR1 is LGHNA and CDR2 YSLEER. CDR3 length: 15 amino acids.

This clone was counted a few times. V and J are TRBV5-5 and TRBJ1-5; 7 nucleotides match TRBD1. Per germline, CDR1 SGHKS and CDR2 YYEKEE (reference sequence). The CDR3 is 12 amino acids. The V segment lost 4 bases and the J segment 13 bases; nucleotides outside the gene matches: 8. The CDR3: CASSPEGAAQHF. CDR3 DNA sequence: TGTGCCAGCAGCCCCGAGGGGGCCGCACAGCATTTT.

V gene TRBV18 combines with J gene TRBJ2-5; 9 bases are a match to TRBD2. Germline CDR1 KGHSH, CDR2 LQKENI. V was clipped by 1 base and J by 1 base; unmatched bases: 4. The CDR3 runs to 16 residues. The CDR3 region has the DNA TGTGCCAGCTCACCACTTGGCGGGGGGGCCCAAGAGACCCAGTACTTC. Its protein is CASSPLGGGAQETQYF.

The rearrangement uses TRBV7-3 and TRBJ2-5; the match to TRBD2 covers 8 bases. With 1 base clipped from V and 4 bases from J, the junction kept 5 bases outside the gene matches. The CDR3 sequence is 15 residues long. Germline V lookup: CDR1 SGHTA, CDR2 FQGTGA. The CDR3 loop is CASSLSGGLIETQYF. CDR3 bases: TGTGCCAGCAGCTTAAGCGGGGGGCTTATAGAGACCCAGTACTTC.

The rearrangement links TRBV10-1 to TRBJ1-2, with D perhaps TRBD1 (6 bases). The CDR3 sequence is 17 residues long. With 8 bases removed from V and 1 base from J, the gap between germline ends came to 23 bases. Germline CDR1 reads WNHNN; CDR2 reads SYGVQD (reference sequence). In DNA, the CDR3 is TGCGCCAGCGGGCTGCGTTTGACAGGACCCATTAACTATGGCTACACCTTC. This sequence encodes CASGLRLTGPINYGYTF.

Only one count was recorded for this clone. The rearrangement links TRBV9 to TRBJ2-3; possibly TRBD1 or TRBD2 for D (6 bases each). Germline V lookup: CDR1 SGDLS, CDR2 YYNGEE. The length of the CDR3 is 15 residues. Trimming took 6 bases from V and 4 from J, leaving 18 bases between them. CDR3 sequence (DNA): TGTGCCAGCACGAGGATTGAGGGGGGCGCAGATACGCAGTATTTT. This translates into CASTRIEGGADTQYF.

The gene calls are TRBV7-9 and TRBJ2-5, with D uncertain. Trimming stripped 5 bases from V and 1 base from J, with 17 bases between. The germline CDR1 and CDR2 sequences are SEHNR and FQNEAQ (reference sequence). The CDR3 totals 16 residues. CDR3 residues: CASSPPLQVSQETQYF. CDR3 in DNA: TGTGCCAGCAGCCCCCCCCTGCAGGTCTCCCAAGAGACCCAGTACTTC.